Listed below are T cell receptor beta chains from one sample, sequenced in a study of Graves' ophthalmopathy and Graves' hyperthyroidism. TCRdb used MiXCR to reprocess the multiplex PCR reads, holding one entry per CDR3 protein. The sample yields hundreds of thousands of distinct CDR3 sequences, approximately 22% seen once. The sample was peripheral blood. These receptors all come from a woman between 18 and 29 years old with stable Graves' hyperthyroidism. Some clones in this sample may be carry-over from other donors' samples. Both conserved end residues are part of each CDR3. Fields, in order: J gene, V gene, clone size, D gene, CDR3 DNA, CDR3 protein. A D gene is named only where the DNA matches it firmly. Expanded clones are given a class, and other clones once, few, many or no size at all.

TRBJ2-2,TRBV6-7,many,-,TGTGCCAGCATCACCACGGGACATCCGAACACCGGGGAGCTGTTTTTT,CASITTGHPNTGELFF
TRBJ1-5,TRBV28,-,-,TGTGCCAGCAGTTCCTTAGGGTTCAATCAGCCCCAGCATTTT,CASSSLGFNQPQHF
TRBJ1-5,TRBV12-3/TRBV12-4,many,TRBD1,TGTGCCAGCAGTCCCGGGGGGACAGGGTTTAGTCAGCCCCAGCATTTT,CASSPGGTGFSQPQHF
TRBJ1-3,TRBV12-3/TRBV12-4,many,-,TGTGCCAGCAGCCCTCGGAGAAACACCATATATTTT,CASSPRRNTIYF
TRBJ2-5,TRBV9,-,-,TGTGCCAGCAGCGCCCCGACTAGCCAAGAGACCCAGTACTTC,CASSAPTSQETQYF
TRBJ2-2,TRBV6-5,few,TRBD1,TGTGCCAGCAGTTTAAACAGGGGGCTTGACGGGGAGCTGTTTTTT,CASSLNRGLDGELFF
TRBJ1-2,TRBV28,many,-,TGTGCCTCGACGGGGGGTACTGGCTATGGCTACACCTTC,CASTGGTGYGYTF
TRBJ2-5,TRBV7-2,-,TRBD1,TGTGCCAGCAGCTTAGCGCTCCCCGGACAGGGGGCACGGGAGACCCAGTACTTC,CASSLALPGQGARETQYF
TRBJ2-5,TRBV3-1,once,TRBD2,TGTGCCAGCAGCCAAGATGGACTAGCTGTAGTGGCCCAGTACTTC,CASSQDGLAVVAQYF
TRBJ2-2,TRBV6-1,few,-,TGTGCCAGCAGTGGGAGGGGAGATCGCACCGGGGAGCTGTTTTTT,CASSGRGDRTGELFF
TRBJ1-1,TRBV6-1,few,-,TGTGCCAGCAGCGGGGTTGACACTGAAGCTTTCTTT,CASSGVDTEAFF
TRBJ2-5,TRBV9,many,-,TGTGCCAGCAGCGTCGGGACCGAGGGGCGGACCCAGTACTTC,CASSVGTEGRTQYF
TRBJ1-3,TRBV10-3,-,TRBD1,TGTGCCATCACTACCGACAGGGATGGAAACACCATATATTTT,CAITTDRDGNTIYF
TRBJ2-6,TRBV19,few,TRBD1,TGTGCCAGTAGACGCGGGACAGGGGGCCTTAACGGCTCTGGGGCCAACGTCCTGACTTTC,CASRRGTGGLNGSGANVLTF
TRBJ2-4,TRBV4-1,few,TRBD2,TGCGCCAGCAGCTCGGCCGGGACTAGCGGACGGAAAAACATTCAGTACTTC,CASSSAGTSGRKNIQYF
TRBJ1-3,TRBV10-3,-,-,TGTGCCATAACGGACTCTGGAAACACCATATATTTT,CAITDSGNTIYF
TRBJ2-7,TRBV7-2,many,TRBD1,TGTGCCAGCAGCGGAGGGACAGGGAGCTCCTACGAGCAGTACTTC,CASSGGTGSSYEQYF
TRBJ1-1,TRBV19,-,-,TGTGCCAGTAGTCCAAGGGCAGGACGGTTTAAAGCTTTCTTT,CASSPRAGRFKAFF
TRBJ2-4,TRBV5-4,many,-,TGTGCCAGCAGCGTCGGACAAGGGTTAGCCAAAAACATTCAGTACTTC,CASSVGQGLAKNIQYF
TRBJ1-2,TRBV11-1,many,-,TGTGCCAGCAGCGCAGGGGTTTATGGCTACACCTTC,CASSAGVYGYTF
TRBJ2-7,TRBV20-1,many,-,TGCAGTGCTAGACAGGGCTACGAGCAGTACTTC,CSARQGYEQYF
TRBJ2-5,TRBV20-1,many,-,TGCAGTGCTAGAGGCCAGGGAGTAGAGACCCAGTACTTC,CSARGQGVETQYF
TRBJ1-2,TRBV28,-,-,TGTGCCAGCAGTTCCTCGTCCCGGACGGCTGGATTATTC,CASSSSSRTAGLF
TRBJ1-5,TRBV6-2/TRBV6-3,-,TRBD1,TGTGCCAGCAGTTTACTTCCGACAGGGAACAATCAGCCCCAGCATTTT,CASSLLPTGNNQPQHF
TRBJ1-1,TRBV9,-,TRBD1,TGTGCCAGCAGCGACCTCTCGACAGGGTTGAACACTGAAGCTTTCTTT,CASSDLSTGLNTEAFF
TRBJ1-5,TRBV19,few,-,TGTGCCAGTGCCACATGGATGGGGCAGCCCCAGCATTTT,CASATWMGQPQHF
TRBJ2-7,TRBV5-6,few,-,TGTGCCAGCAGCTTGGAATCCCGTGACGAGCAGTACTTC,CASSLESRDEQYF
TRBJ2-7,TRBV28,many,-,TGTGCCAGCAGTCCCTATTTGGACTTCTCCTACGAGCAGTACTTC,CASSPYLDFSYEQYF
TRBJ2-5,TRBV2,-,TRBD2,TGTGCCAGCAGACACCCCCCGGGACTAGGCGAAGAGACCCAGTACTTC,CASRHPPGLGEETQYF
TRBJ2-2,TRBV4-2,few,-,TGTGCCAGCAGCCAATTAATAGTTTCGGGGAACACCGGGGAGCTGTTTTTT,CASSQLIVSGNTGELFF
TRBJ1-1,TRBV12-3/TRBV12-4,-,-,TGTGCCAGCAGTTTGTTGGGCGTAGGGAGAGCTTTCTTT,CASSLLGVGRAFF
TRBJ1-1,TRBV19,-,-,TGTGCCAGTAGTATCTTGCGGGGGGCGCCCACTGAAGCTTTCTTT,CASSILRGAPTEAFF
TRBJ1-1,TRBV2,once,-,TGTGCCAGCAGGGGGACATCCGGCACTGAAGCTTTCTTT,CASRGTSGTEAFF
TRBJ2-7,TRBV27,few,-,TGTGCCAGCACCCTAAACCGGGACGGGACCTACGAGCAGTACTTC,CASTLNRDGTYEQYF
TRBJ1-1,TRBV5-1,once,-,TGCGCCAGCAGCCAAACAGGAATGGGCACTGAAGCTTTCTTT,CASSQTGMGTEAFF
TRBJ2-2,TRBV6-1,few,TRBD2,TGTGCCAGCAACTGGGGACTAGCGGGGGGGATCGGGGAGCTGTTTTTT,CASNWGLAGGIGELFF
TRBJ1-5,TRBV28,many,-,TGTGCCGGCTCCTCAGGGACGGGAAACAATCAGCCCCAGCATTTT,CAGSSGTGNNQPQHF
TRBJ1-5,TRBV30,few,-,TGTGCCTGGAGTGGGACCGGAACAGGGTATAGCAATCAGCCCCAGCATTTT,CAWSGTGTGYSNQPQHF
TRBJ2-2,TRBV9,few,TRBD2,TGTGCCAGCCAACGGACTAGCAAGAACACCGGGGAGCTGTTTTTT,CASQRTSKNTGELFF
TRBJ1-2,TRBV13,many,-,TGTGCCAGCAGCTCGCAGGGGTTACACTATGGCTACACCTTC,CASSSQGLHYGYTF
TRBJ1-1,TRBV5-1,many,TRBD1,TGCGCCAGCAGCTCCCGGGACAGGGATACTGAAGCTTTCTTT,CASSSRDRDTEAFF
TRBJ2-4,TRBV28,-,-,TGTGCCAGCAGTTTCTTTTCATTAGTACGAGGGAACATTCAGTACTTC,CASSFFSLVRGNIQYF
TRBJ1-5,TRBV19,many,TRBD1,TGTGCCAGTAGCCTGCAAGCGGGACAGGGCCCATATAGCAATCAGCCCCAGCATTTT,CASSLQAGQGPYSNQPQHF
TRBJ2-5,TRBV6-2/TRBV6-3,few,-,TGTGCCAGCCGGTTAACACGGGAGACCCAGTACTTC,CASRLTRETQYF
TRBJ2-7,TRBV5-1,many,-,TGCGCCAGCAGCCCCGGAGGACGGTGGGACGAGCAGTACTTC,CASSPGGRWDEQYF